This TCR beta chain originates from a study of radiation and T cells in renal cell carcinoma. Study-wide points: From baseline, blood top tumor clonotypes peaked at 2 weeks post-radiation.

A note on this clone: Its matching antigen is unknown.

Repertoires were generated with immunoSEQ multiplex PCR, while TCRdb's copy carries only in-frame clones and drops some. The sample yields approximately 83,000 clones, around 81% seen once. Indicated time point: blood 4 weeks post-SBRT, at nephrectomy. Treatment described: 15 Gy SBRT to primary tumor, nephrectomy 4 weeks later. Nephrectomy followed 15 Gy stereotactic body radiation by 4 weeks. Radiation-treated patients gave blood at baseline, week 2 and week 4. This CDR3 comprises 12 residues. Trimming removed 1 base from V and 8 bases from J, with 8 bases in between. Germline CDR1 is SGHTA and CDR2 is FQGNSA.

V and J are TRBV7-2 and TRBJ1-1; the D gene is possibly TRBD1 (5 bases). This sample comprised blood, obtained from a patient whose treatment included radiotherapy and nephrectomy. This TCR was sampled from a man aged 45-65 years with renal cell carcinoma. The CDR3 here is CASSLEAGEAFF. The CDR3 DNA is TGTGCCAGCAGCTTAGAGGCAGGGGAAGCTTTCTTT.